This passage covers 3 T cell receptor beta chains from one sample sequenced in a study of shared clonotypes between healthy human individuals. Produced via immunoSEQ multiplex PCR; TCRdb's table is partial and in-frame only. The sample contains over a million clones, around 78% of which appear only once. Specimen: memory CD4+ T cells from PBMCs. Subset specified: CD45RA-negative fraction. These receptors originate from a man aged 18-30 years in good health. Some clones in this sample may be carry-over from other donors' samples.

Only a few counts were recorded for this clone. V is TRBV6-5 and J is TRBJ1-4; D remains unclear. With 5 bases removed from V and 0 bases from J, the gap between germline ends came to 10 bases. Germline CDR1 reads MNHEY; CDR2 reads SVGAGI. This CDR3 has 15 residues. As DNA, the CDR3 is TGTGCCAGCAGTAGAAACAGTGCAACTAATGAAAAACTGTTTTTT. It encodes CASSRNSATNEKLFF.

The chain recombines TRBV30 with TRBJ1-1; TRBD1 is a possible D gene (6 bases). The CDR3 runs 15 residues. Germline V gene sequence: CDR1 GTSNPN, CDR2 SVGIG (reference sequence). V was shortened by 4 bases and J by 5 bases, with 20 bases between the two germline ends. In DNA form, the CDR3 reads TGTGCCTGGAATGGGAAACAGGGCGCCCGGACTGAAGCTTTCTTT. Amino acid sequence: CAWNGKQGARTEAFF.

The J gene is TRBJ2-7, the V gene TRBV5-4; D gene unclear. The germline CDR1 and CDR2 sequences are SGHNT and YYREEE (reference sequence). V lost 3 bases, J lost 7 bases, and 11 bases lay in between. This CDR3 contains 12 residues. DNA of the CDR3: TGTGCCAGCAGCTCCACCATGACAGAGCAGTACTTC. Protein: CASSSTMTEQYF.